This T cell receptor (beta chain) emerged from a study of T cells after posttransplantation cyclophosphamide. Notes on the study in general: After PTCy, TRB diversity resembled that of CNI/methotrexate controls. Skin or GI-infiltrating T cells shared few TRB sequences with blood.

Produced via immunoSEQ multiplex PCR; TCRdb's table is partial and in-frame only. The sample contains around 18,000 clones, roughly 76% of which appear only once. Treatment was busulfan-fludarabine conditioning, a marrow graft, and cyclophosphamide on days +3 and +4. CDR3 size: 12 residues. Germline CDR1 SGHDN, CDR2 FVKESK. V was clipped by 0 bases and J by 6 bases, with 5 bases between them. Note on this clone: Its antigen is still unknown.

The gene calls are TRBV14 and TRBJ1-1; D call uncertain. Material: CD8+ T cells sorted from PBMCs, obtained around 2,000 days after a stem cell transplant with posttransplant cyclophosphamide. The source is a female patient between 40 and 50 years old who received an allogeneic stem cell transplant from a related donor, was CMV-positive, and had no GVHD. Some T cells may originate from the graft donor. The CDR3 bases are TGTGCCAGCAGCCAAGATAGCGCTGAAGCTTTCTTT. Its translation is CASSQDSAEAFF.